These 32 T cell receptor beta chains originate from one sample sequenced in a study of blood T cell repertoires in COVID-19 (dated by TCRdb to about 2020). Libraries were built with the immunoSEQ multiplex PCR assay. This immuneACCESS table, as held by TCRdb, lists in-frame sequences with V and J called but not all clones. Of the missing ones, under half trace to an unresolved V gene in checked studies; the others have no known cause. The sample contains 150,000 to 200,000 clones, 92% of them found a single time. Together, the top ten hold approximately 4.9% of the sample. Input material: peripheral blood. The receptor source for this set is a man aged 30 to 45 with COVID-19, enrolled during active disease.

This rearrangement joins TRBV19 to TRBJ1-6; a weak D match, TRBD1 (6 bases). CDR1 and CDR2 from the germline V gene are LNHDA and SQIVND (reference sequence). This CDR3 region has 17 residues. Trimming pared 0 bases from V and 8 bases from J, leaving 17 bases between. For the CDR3, the DNA is TGTGCCAGTAGTATAGAAGCGGGGGCAAGTGAAGATTCACCCCTCCACTTT. It encodes CASSIEAGASEDSPLHF.

The chain has TRBV6-1 and TRBJ1-4; perhaps TRBD1 as D (6 bases). The CDR3 is made up of 14 amino acids. Germline CDR1 is MNHNS and CDR2 is SASEGT. V shed 7 bases and J shed 3 bases, with 12 bases lying between them. CDR3 amino acids: CASNDRRANEKLFF. For the CDR3, the DNA is TGTGCCAGCAATGACAGGCGTGCTAATGAAAAACTGTTTTTT.

This chain connects TRBV13 to TRBJ1-6, with 9 bases fitting TRBD1. V trimming: 0 bases; J trimming: 10 bases; junction bases outside the gene matches: 4. The CDR3 contains 15 residues. Germline V lookup: CDR1 PRHDT, CDR2 FYEKMQ (reference sequence). The CDR3 spells CASSLGDRGASPLHF. CDR3 bases: TGTGCCAGCAGCTTAGGGGACAGGGGTGCGTCACCCCTCCACTTT.

This chain links TRBV19 with TRBJ1-1; D remains unclear. CDR3 length: 12 residues. Per the germline V gene, CDR1 is LNHDA and CDR2 is SQIVND (reference sequence). Trimming took off 5 bases at V and 7 bases at J, with 11 bases between the two ends. The CDR3 DNA reads TGTGCCAGTAGTCCGGCAGGTATTGAAGCTTTCTTT. As protein: CASSPAGIEAFF. The full variable domain, in which reference TRBV19 and TRBJ1-1 provide the parts outside the CDR3, is DGGITQSPKYLFRKEGQNVTLSCEQNLNHDAMYWYRQDPGQGLRLIYYSQIVNDFQKGDIAEGYSVSREKKESFPLTVTSAQKNPTAFYLCASSPAGIEAFFGQGTRLTVV.

This sequence joins TRBV4-3 and TRBJ1-4; no clear D. Between the trimmed V and J ends, which lost 3 bases and 5 bases, there was a span of 16 bases. This CDR3 spans 16 amino acids. Germline CDR1 is LGHNA and CDR2 is YSLEER. CDR3 sequence reads: CASSHSPSGGNEKLFF. CDR3 bases: TGCGCCAGCAGCCACAGCCCCTCTGGAGGGAATGAAAAACTGTTTTTT.

V gene TRBV11-2 combines with J gene TRBJ2-1, with unresolved D. Germline CDR1 and CDR2: SGHAT and FQNNGV. V lost 3 bases and J lost 7, with 10 bases in between. CDR3 length: 13 amino acids. The CDR3 DNA follows: TGTGCCAGCAGCTTTTTAGTCCTGAATGAGCAGTTCTTC. This encodes CASSFLVLNEQFF.

CDR3 nucleotides: TGTGCCAGCAGCGGCATTGGGGGGAGGAACTATGGCTACACCTTC. Translating it yields CASSGIGGRNYGYTF. V gene TRBV6-5 combines with J gene TRBJ1-2; D possibly corresponds to TRBD1 (5 bases). CDR1 and CDR2 from the germline V gene are MNHEY and SVGAGI. V shed 6 bases and J shed 2 bases, with 16 bases lying between them. The CDR3 runs 15 residues.

The V call is TRBV9, the J call TRBJ1-5; 7 nucleotides align to TRBD1. Germline assignment: CDR1 SGDLS and CDR2 YYNGEE. V gave up 2 bases and J gave up 9 bases; unmatched junction bases: 8. This CDR3 is built from 14 residues. In nucleotides, the CDR3 is TGTGCCAGCAGCGTGGACTCCAACAGGGGGCCCCAGCATTTT. Protein: CASSVDSNRGPQHF. The full variable domain, its missing parts supplied by reference TRBV9 and TRBJ1-5, is DSGVTQTPKHLITATGQRVTLRCSPRSGDLSVYWYQQSLDQGLQFLIQYYNGEERAKGNILERFSAQQFPDLHSELNLSSLELGDSALYFCASSVDSNRGPQHFGDGTRLSIL.

This sequence joins TRBV2 and TRBJ1-1, with D possibly matching TRBD1 (5 bases). Germline assignment: CDR1 SNHLY and CDR2 FYNNEI. The CDR3 is 14 amino acids. The V gene lost 2 bases and the J gene lost 1 base, with 8 bases spanning the gap. The CDR3 here is CASSEQGRNTEAFF. The CDR3 DNA reads as TGTGCCAGCAGTGAACAGGGTAGGAACACTGAAGCTTTCTTT.

This clone appeared a single time. Other nucleotide sequences in the sample specify the same CDR3. The chain joins TRBV2 to TRBJ2-7; 8 nucleotides align to TRBD1. The CDR3 has 14 amino acids. From germline, CDR1 is SNHLY and CDR2 FYNNEI. Trimming cost V 4 bases and J 0 bases; bases outside gene matches: 2. The DNA for the CDR3 is TGTGCCAGCAGTGGGACAGGGAGCTCCTACGAGCAGTACTTC. Amino acids: CASSGTGSSYEQYF.

J is TRBJ1-5 and V is TRBV4-2; tentative D call: TRBD1 (5 bases). With 4 bases removed from V and 6 bases from J, the gap between germline ends came to 10 bases. The CDR3 runs to 13 residues. The germline CDR1 and CDR2 sequences are LGHNA and YNFKEQ. The CDR3 nucleotides read TGTGCCAGCAGCCCTTCGGGACTTCAGCCCCAGCATTTT. It translates to CASSPSGLQPQHF.

This clone appeared a single time. The chain uses TRBV29-1 and TRBJ2-5; 8 nucleotides line up with TRBD1. CDR3 length equals 13 residues. Germline CDR1 SQVTM, CDR2 ANQGSEA. The junction had 3 bases not matched to a gene; V was cut back by 2 bases and J by 4 bases. The CDR3 DNA sequence: TGCAGCGTTGAAACGGACAGGGCAGAGACCCAGTACTTC. Protein sequence: CSVETDRAETQYF.

This chain links TRBV18 with TRBJ2-7; 9 bases match TRBD1. With V trimmed by 3 bases and J by 2 bases, 5 bases remained unmatched. This CDR3 spans 15 amino acids. Germline V gene data show CDR1 as KGHSH and CDR2 as LQKENI. In DNA form, the CDR3 reads TGTGCCAGCTCACCGGGACAGGGTAGAACCTACGAGCAGTACTTC. Amino acid sequence: CASSPGQGRTYEQYF.

The chain has TRBV5-6 and TRBJ1-4; a possible D gene is TRBD1 (5 bases). CDR3 length: 17 residues. CDR1 is SGHDT and CDR2 is YYEEEE in the germline V gene. With 5 bases removed from V and 5 bases from J, the gap between germline ends came to 22 bases. CDR3 protein: CASSPGGLGLLNEKLFF. Written as DNA, the CDR3 is TGTGCCAGCAGTCCCGGAGGGCTGGGACTGCTAAATGAAAAACTGTTTTTT.

CDR3 sequence (DNA): TGTGCCAGTAGTATAGTCGAGGCAGATACGCAGTATTTT. Translating it yields CASSIVEADTQYF. The chain has TRBV19 and TRBJ2-3; D is unresolved. Germline V lookup: CDR1 LNHDA, CDR2 SQIVND (reference sequence). CDR3 length equals 13 residues. The germline V and J ends were trimmed by 1 base and 4 bases, with 6 bases remaining between them.

The chain uses TRBV28 and TRBJ2-1; D unclear. CDR1 MDHEN and CDR2 SYDVKM come from the germline V gene. Trimming left V 4 bases short and J 16 bases short, with 17 bases between. The length of the CDR3 is 12 residues. As DNA, the CDR3 is TGTGCCAGCAGTTCGACATCACTTCCTAAATTCTTC. The encoded protein is CASSSTSLPKFF.

CDR3 loop: CASSITTATRSGYTF. Here the CDR3 DNA reads TGTGCCAGTAGTATTACGACAGCCACAAGGTCTGGCTACACCTTC. This chain connects TRBV19 to TRBJ1-2; tentatively, D is TRBD1 (5 bases). The V gene lost 3 bases and the J gene lost 7 bases, with 18 bases spanning the gap. There are 15 residues in the CDR3. CDR1 is LNHDA, CDR2 SQIVND, per germline (reference sequence).

This chain uses TRBV9 with TRBJ2-1, with 8 bases that match TRBD2. The CDR3 totals 15 residues. Germline V lookup: CDR1 SGDLS, CDR2 YYNGEE. The V segment lost 3 bases and the J segment 8 bases; nucleotides outside the gene matches: 10. Here the CDR3 DNA reads TGTGCCAGCAGCGAAACCGGGACTAGAAGCGATGAGCAGTTCTTC. Translation: CASSETGTRSDEQFF.

This rearrangement joins TRBV3-1 (or the pseudogene TRBV3-2) to TRBJ1-2; D may be TRBD1 (6 bases). The ends were cut back, 4 bases at V and 5 bases at J, with 35 bases in the middle. CDR1 and CDR2 from the germline V gene are LGHDT and YNNKEL (reference sequence). The CDR3 is 21 residues long. The CDR3 bases are TGTGCCAGCAGCCGGAATCTCGGGACATTAATTTTGCCTTCGTTGGAGTATGGCTACACCTTC. Translating gives CASSRNLGTLILPSLEYGYTF.

This clone was seen only once. The J gene is TRBJ1-6, the V gene TRBV10-3; 11 bases map to TRBD1. J lost 10 bases, V lost 2 bases, and 4 bases had no gene match. Germline CDR1 ENHRY, CDR2 SYGVKD. CDR3 length equals 15 residues. The CDR3 loop is CAISEMGQGVSPLHF. CDR3 DNA sequence: TGTGCCATCAGTGAGATGGGACAGGGGGTCTCACCCCTCCACTTT.

About this clone: At one of its ends the junction is not consistent with the germline gene, which may arise from a read error. The rearrangement uses TRBV7-2 and TRBJ1-4; D is unresolved. CDR1 and CDR2 from the germline V gene are SGHTA and FQGNSA. CDR3 length: 15 amino acids. CDR3 DNA sequence: TGTGCCAGCACCTTACTGGGCCCCGGGAGGGAAAAACTGTTTTTT. Translating gives CASTLLGPGREKLFF.

The V gene is TRBV7-2, the J gene TRBJ2-7; D unresolved. The CDR3 runs to 13 residues. In germline, CDR1 is SGHTA, CDR2 FQGNSA. Trimming shortened V by 4 bases and J by 2 bases, and 9 bases separated the two germline ends. The CDR3 DNA reads TGTGCCAGCAGCTCCAGATCCCCCTACGAGCAGTACTTC. Protein: CASSSRSPYEQYF.

The V and J genes are TRBV24-1 and TRBJ2-3; 11 nucleotides line up with TRBD2. V lost 0 bases to trimming and J lost 2 bases; unmatched junction nucleotides: 3. Germline assignment: CDR1 KGHDR and CDR2 SFDVKD. The CDR3 runs to 17 residues. CDR3 loop: CATSDLISGRDTDTQYF. The CDR3 bases are TGTGCCACCAGTGATTTGATTAGCGGGAGGGACACAGATACGCAGTATTTT.

In its sample, this clone was seen once. This chain joins TRBV4-2 and TRBJ1-2; perhaps TRBD1 as D (6 bases). Germline CDR1 and CDR2: LGHNA and YNFKEQ. The CDR3 runs 17 residues. The V end was cut by 1 base, the J end by 3 bases, with 18 bases between. CDR3: CASSQALGTGTHYGYTF. As DNA, the CDR3 is TGTGCCAGCAGCCAAGCTCTAGGGACCGGGACACACTATGGCTACACCTTC.

The rearrangement links TRBV5-1 to TRBJ1-2; 9 nucleotides line up with TRBD1. This CDR3 has 14 amino acids. After removal of 6 bases from V and 4 bases from J, the junction contained 7 bases not matched to a gene. Germline V gives CDR1 SGHRS, CDR2 YFSETQ. CDR3 DNA sequence: TGCGCCAGCACCCCGACAGGGGGACTCTATGGCTACACCTTC. This sequence encodes CASTPTGGLYGYTF. Full variable domain (remainder filled in from reference TRBV5-1 and TRBJ1-2): KAGVTQTPRYLIKTRGQQVTLSCSPISGHRSVSWYQQTPGQGLQFLFEYFSETQRNKGNFPGRFSGRQFSNSRSEMNVSTLELGDSALYLCASTPTGGLYGYTFGSGTRLTVV.

This clone came up a few times. V is TRBV9 and J is TRBJ1-2; 7 bases are shared with TRBD1. The CDR3 length is 14 residues. Germline V gene data show CDR1 as SGDLS and CDR2 as YYNGEE. Losses at the gene ends were 3 bases for V and 4 bases for J; bases not matched to a gene: 6. The CDR3 DNA is TGTGCCAGCAGCGGTGCCCAGGGGGGCTATGGCTACACCTTC. This gives the protein CASSGAQGGYGYTF.

The J gene is TRBJ1-1, the V gene TRBV5-1; TRBD1 agrees at 8 bases. The trim removed 2 bases at V and 5 bases at J, leaving 5 bases unmatched. Germline V gene lookup returns CDR1 SGHRS and CDR2 YFSETQ. The CDR3 has 14 residues. Written as DNA, the CDR3 is TGCGCCAGCAGCTTCTCAGGGGGCTTGACTGAAGCTTTCTTT. This encodes CASSFSGGLTEAFF.

V is TRBV19 and J is TRBJ1-4; 7 bases match TRBD1. This CDR3 contains 16 residues. Germline V gene data show CDR1 as LNHDA and CDR2 as SQIVND (reference sequence). V lost 6 bases to trimming and J lost 1 base; unmatched junction nucleotides: 8. CDR3 DNA sequence: TGTGCCAGTAGGGCCCCCAGACAGGGAACTAATGAAAAACTGTTTTTT. It encodes CASRAPRQGTNEKLFF.

The chain joins TRBV29-1 to TRBJ2-2, with D tentatively TRBD2 (6 bases). The CDR3 is made up of 17 amino acids. Germline values: CDR1 SQVTM, CDR2 ANQGSEA. Between the trimmed V and J ends, which lost 0 bases and 8 bases, there was a span of 22 bases. The chain's CDR3 is CSVEDPGRRGETGELFF. DNA for the CDR3: TGCAGCGTTGAAGACCCAGGACGGCGGGGAGAGACGGGGGAGCTGTTTTTT.

The sample holds one count of this clone. The J gene is TRBJ1-4, the V gene TRBV6-5; 7 positions match TRBD1. The CDR3 consists of 12 residues. J lost 16 bases, V lost 4 bases, and 9 bases had no gene match. CDR1 is MNHEY and CDR2 is SVGAGI in the germline V gene. DNA of the CDR3: TGTGCCAGCAGTTCCCAGGGGGGAGTAAGGTTTTTT. It encodes CASSSQGGVRFF.

This clone has a single count. The chain combines TRBV18 with TRBJ2-1; 8 nucleotides match TRBD1. The CDR3 runs to 16 residues. Germline CDR1 KGHSH, CDR2 LQKENI. J lost 6 bases, V lost 3 bases, and 10 bases had no gene match. CDR3 region: CASSPITEGQGNEQFF. The CDR3 bases are TGTGCCAGCTCACCTATTACCGAAGGACAGGGCAATGAGCAGTTCTTC.

This clone was seen more than once but under ten times. The V gene is TRBV28, the J gene TRBJ1-5, with 8 positions matching TRBD1. Germline CDR1 and CDR2: MDHEN and SYDVKM. Trimming at V came to 6 bases and at J to 5 bases, leaving 15 bases not matched to a gene. The CDR3 is 17 amino acids. CDR3 nucleotides: TGTGCCAGCAGGTCACTCGGGACAGGAGTTCGGGATCAGCCCCAGCATTTT. Its translation: CASRSLGTGVRDQPQHF.